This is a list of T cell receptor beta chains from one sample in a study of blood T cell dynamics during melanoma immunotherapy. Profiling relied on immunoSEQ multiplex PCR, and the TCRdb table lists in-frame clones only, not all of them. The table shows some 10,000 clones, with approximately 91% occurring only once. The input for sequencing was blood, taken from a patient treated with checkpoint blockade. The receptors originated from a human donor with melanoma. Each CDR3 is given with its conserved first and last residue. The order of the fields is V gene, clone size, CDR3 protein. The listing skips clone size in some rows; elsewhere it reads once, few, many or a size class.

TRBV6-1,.,CASTLRGRTEAFF
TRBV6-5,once,CASRLTEAHQETQYF
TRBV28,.,CASRPRGIETQYF
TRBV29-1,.,CSGGGPLGLAGSLVNEQFF
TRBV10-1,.,CASSAYYTGELFF
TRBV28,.,CASSQHPSGLAGREQYF
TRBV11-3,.,CASSQWGSGEYTGELFF
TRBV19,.,CASSKVLRGAGNTIYF
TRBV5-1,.,CASSISGGTYNEQFF
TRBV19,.,CASSVRDRFYNEQFF
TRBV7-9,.,CASSGGTANYGYTF
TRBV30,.,CAWSRTSGSAGANVLTF
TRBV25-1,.,CASSEFGLAIEQFF
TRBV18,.,CASSPGQGARETQYF
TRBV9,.,CASSGLVEQRSEQYF
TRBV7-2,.,CASSPFAPTAEWTVAGYTF
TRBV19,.,CASSPRTGPSYNEQFF
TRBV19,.,CASSWGEYNEQFF
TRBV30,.,CAWRLRASGINEQFF
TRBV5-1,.,CASSPTSGTDTQYF
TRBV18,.,CASSFQGQDYQPQHF
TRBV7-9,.,CASSRQGAKQPQHF
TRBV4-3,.,CASSPLLNEKLFF
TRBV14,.,CASSQGHAGTGGYIQYF
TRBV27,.,CASSLQGRTDTQYF
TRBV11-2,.,CASSLDLRANQPQHF
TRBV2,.,CASSGALSGYGYTF
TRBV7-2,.,CASSPRAPINEQFF
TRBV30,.,CAWTRGRTDTQYF
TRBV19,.,CASKREVSYNEQFF
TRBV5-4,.,CASSLVGNTDTQYF
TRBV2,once,CASSDPDRPGETQYF
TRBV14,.,CAGSQVWVDTQYF
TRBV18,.,CASSPSLGTQLGELFF
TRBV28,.,CASQPGTSGDYEQYF
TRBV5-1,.,CASSLGQSNQPQHF
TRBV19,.,CASSAGLFLADEKLFF
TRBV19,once,CASSAILAGYNEQFF
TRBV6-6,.,CASKAGMRLGYEQYF
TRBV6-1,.,CASRRAYSYNEQFF
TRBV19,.,CASSTDRHSNQPQHF
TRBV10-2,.,CASSESRSYGYTF
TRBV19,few,CASSMGTQSQPQHF
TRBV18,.,CASSPPFQGYSGNTIYF
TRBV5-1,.,CASRYNTGLGTEAFF
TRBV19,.,CASSIDQWQGAAQPQHF
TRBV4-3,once,CASSQGELTDTQYF
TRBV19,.,CASSGAANYGYTF
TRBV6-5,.,CASTPGVGEIDGYTF
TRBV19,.,CASSFGTQSYEQYF
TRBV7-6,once,CASSFSGAPGANVLTF
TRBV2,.,CASTLDRVGADTQYF
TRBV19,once,CASSRGSYNEQFF
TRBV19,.,CASSNFPIRDEQFF
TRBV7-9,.,CASSAGNSPLHF